The present T cell receptor (beta chain) was sequenced within a study of T-cell reconstitution after alpha-beta-depleted transplantation in children. The study, taken as a whole, reports: Elevated TCRbeta diversity at day 60 was traced, in some patients, to surviving recipient T cells and thymic progenitors. By one year post-transplant, T-cell counts and diversity largely arose from T cells that were newly produced. It was reported that alpha-beta T cells came from several hundred expanded graft clones (about two months after transplant).

From germline, CDR1 is KGHDR and CDR2 SFDVKD. CDR3 length: 17 amino acids. J was trimmed by 5 bases and V by 4 bases; bases with no gene match: 13. In regard to this clonotype: What it binds is not known.

Using unique molecular identifiers, the investigators prepared the TCRbeta library. MiXCR, applied by TCRdb to the PCR reads, yields one record per CDR3 protein. The profile shows around 420,000 distinct CDR3 sequences, about a sixth of them singletons. This chain joins TRBV24-1 and TRBJ2-1; 7 bases line up with TRBD2. The clonotype comes from a boy under two years old who had a stem cell transplant for Wiskott-Aldrich syndrome, so the T cells may come from the graft donor. Sequenced material: PBMCs, mostly from graft donor cells, taken 360 days after TCRalphabeta/CD19-depleted stem cell transplant. This chain's CDR3 is CATSDSELAHPNNEQFF. The CDR3 DNA reads as TGTGCCACCAGTGACTCCGAACTAGCGCATCCTAACAATGAGCAGTTCTTC.